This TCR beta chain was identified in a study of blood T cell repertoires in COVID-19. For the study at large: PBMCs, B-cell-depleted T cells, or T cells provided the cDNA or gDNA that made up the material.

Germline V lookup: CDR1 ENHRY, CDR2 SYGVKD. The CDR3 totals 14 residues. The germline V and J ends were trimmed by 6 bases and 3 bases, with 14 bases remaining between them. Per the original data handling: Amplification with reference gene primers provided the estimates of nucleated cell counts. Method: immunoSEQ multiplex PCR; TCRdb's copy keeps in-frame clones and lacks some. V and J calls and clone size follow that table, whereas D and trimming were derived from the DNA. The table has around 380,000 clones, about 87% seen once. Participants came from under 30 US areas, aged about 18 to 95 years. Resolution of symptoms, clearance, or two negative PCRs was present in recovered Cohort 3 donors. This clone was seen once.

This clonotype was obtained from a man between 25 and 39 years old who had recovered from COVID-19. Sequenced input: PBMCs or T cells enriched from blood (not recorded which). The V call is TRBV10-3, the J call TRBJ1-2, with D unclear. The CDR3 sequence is CAIRSGREDYGYTF. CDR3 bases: TGTGCCATCAGGTCGGGGAGGGAAGACTATGGCTACACCTTC.